This TCR beta chain was sequenced during a study of T-cell reconstitution after alpha-beta-depleted transplantation in children (dated by TCRdb to between 2015 and 2016). At the level of the whole study: Using TCR repertoire profiling, the study followed T-cell immune reconstitution in a quantitative way in children after TCRalphabeta/CD19-depleted allogeneic hematopoietic cell transplantation. What the research found in general, with its limitations: The apparently early alphabetaT-cell count recovery about two months after transplant was reportedly dependent on only several hundred rapidly expanded clones derived from non-depleted graft cells. Over subsequent months, a decline in hyperexpanded clone frequencies was noted, and after one year, T-cell counts and TCRbeta diversity were mostly ascribed to newly produced T cells. In some patients, the high TCRbeta diversity seen at day 60 was put down to recipient T cells and intrathymic progenitors that had survived conditioning.

According to the germline V gene (reference sequence), CDR1 reads SGHKS and CDR2 reads YYEKEE. Trimming takes 2 bases from V and 3 bases from J, and the germline ends sit 15 bases apart. The CDR3 starts with the cysteine, ends with the phenylalanine, and has 16 residues. The DNA shown is the 48-base CDR3, in frame from base 1. Library preparation was by PCR. The reads were generated on an Illumina HiSeq 2500. TCR libraries were prepared with molecular barcoding, using unique molecular identifiers to normalize TCRbeta repertoire quantification. TCRdb took the public reads, trimmed them with fastp at Q25, ran MiXCR for clone calling and kept in-frame beta chains. Entries are consolidated by CDR3 protein sequence, retaining the most common genes and DNA. The sample includes about a million distinct CDR3 sequences, with under 30% observed a single time. The ten most abundant clones make up about 28% of the sample.

The treatment or condition label of this sample denotes: allogeneic hematopoietic cell transplantation with graft depleted of TCRalphabeta T cells and CD19 B cells. The transplant recipients were children given TCRalphabeta/CD19-depleted allogeneic hematopoietic cell grafts. Notes on this clonotype: Its specific antigen is unknown. Base quality data are lacking; no much larger clone is found one base away.

The source of this sequence is a boy under two years old who had a stem cell transplant for SCID, so the T cells may come from the graft donor. The starting material was PBMCs, mostly from graft donor cells, obtained 360 days after TCRalphabeta/CD19-depleted stem cell transplant. The sequence is built from TRBV5-5 and TRBJ1-5; TRBD1 is a possible D gene, resting on 6 matching bases. The CDR3 protein sequence reads: CASSFGGTSYNQPQHF. The bases read TGTGCCAGCAGCTTTGGAGGGACATCGTACAATCAGCCCCAGCATTTT.